These T cell receptor beta chains were read from a single sample in a study of blood T cell repertoires in COVID-19. The method was immunoSEQ multiplex PCR; TCRdb's version includes in-frame clones alone and lacks a portion of them. The sample includes 140,000 to 150,000 clones, roughly 91% of them seen just once. The material sequenced was peripheral blood. These receptors were obtained from a man between 60 and 70 years old with active or convalescent COVID-19. CDR3s include the opening cysteine and the closing phenylalanine or tryptophan. A D gene is named only where the DNA matches it firmly. Not every row has a clone size; where given, it reads once, few, many or a size class.

J | V | D | size | CDR3 | DNA
TRBJ1-6 | TRBV3-1/TRBV3-2 | NA | NA | CASSQGPGSRPPLHF | TGTGCCAGCAGCCAAGGGCCCGGGTCTCGGCCACCCCTCCACTTT
TRBJ2-2 | TRBV2 | NA | NA | CASSGMAGVGGELFF | TGTGCCAGCAGTGGGATGGCAGGGGTAGGCGGGGAGCTGTTTTTT
TRBJ1-1 | TRBV7-2 | TRBD1 | few | CASSKQGAGGTEAFF | TGTGCCAGCAGCAAACAGGGGGCAGGTGGCACTGAAGCTTTCTTT
TRBJ2-5 | TRBV16 | NA | once | CASSPGLEETQYF | TGTGCCAGCAGCCCCGGACTGGAAGAGACCCAGTACTTC
TRBJ2-5 | TRBV3-1/TRBV3-2 | TRBD2 | NA | CASSLSGRLETQYF | TGTGCCAGCAGTCTCAGCGGGAGATTGGAGACCCAGTACTTC
TRBJ1-5 | TRBV6-5 | NA | NA | CASSYSAENSNQPQHF | TGTGCCAGCAGTTATTCGGCGGAAAATAGCAATCAGCCCCAGCATTTT
TRBJ2-7 | TRBV6-6 | TRBD2 | once | CARTVRGGRGFYEQYF | TGTGCCAGAACGGTGCGGGGGGGCCGTGGATTCTACGAGCAGTACTTC
TRBJ1-6 | TRBV7-2 | NA | once | CASSPRGPGRGSPLHF | TGTGCCAGCAGCCCCCGGGGGCCGGGGAGGGGTTCACCCCTCCACTTT
TRBJ1-1 | TRBV30 | TRBD1 | NA | CAWMTDRGTEAFF | TGTGCCTGGATGACGGACAGGGGCACTGAAGCTTTCTTT
TRBJ2-7 | TRBV5-1 | TRBD2 | NA | CASSLGLAGVYEQYF | TGCGCCAGCAGCTTGGGACTAGCGGGAGTCTACGAGCAGTACTTC
TRBJ2-7 | TRBV5-4 | NA | NA | CASSLPVGASNYEQYF | TGTGCCAGCAGCCTCCCGGTTGGGGCCTCGAACTACGAGCAGTACTTC
TRBJ1-1 | TRBV30 | NA | once | CAWFKQGVDTEAFF | TGTGCCTGGTTTAAACAGGGAGTTGACACTGAAGCTTTCTTT
TRBJ2-5 | TRBV7-2 | NA | NA | CASSLRHPGGPSETQYF | TGTGCCAGCAGCTTAAGACACCCTGGAGGGCCGTCGGAGACCCAGTACTTC
TRBJ2-7 | TRBV6-5 | NA | NA | CASSYSGQNEQYF | TGTGCCAGCAGTTACTCGGGGCAGAACGAGCAGTACTTC
TRBJ2-1 | TRBV7-9 | NA | NA | CASSLGLAHGEQFF | TGTGCCAGCAGCTTAGGGCTAGCCCACGGTGAGCAGTTCTTC
TRBJ1-2 | TRBV4-3 | NA | NA | CASSQGGEYGYTF | TGCGCCAGCAGCCAAGGCGGGGAATATGGCTACACCTTC
TRBJ1-3 | TRBV19 | NA | NA | CASSAGTVTLSGNTIYF | TGTGCCAGTAGTGCGGGGACCGTTACTCTCTCTGGAAACACCATATATTTT
TRBJ2-3 | TRBV5-1 | TRBD2 | NA | CASSREAGGGDTQYF | TGCGCCAGCAGCCGAGAGGCGGGGGGAGGGGATACGCAGTATTTT
TRBJ2-7 | TRBV7-3 | NA | NA | CASSTGETHEQYF | TGTGCCAGCAGTACGGGAGAAACCCACGAGCAGTACTTC
TRBJ2-7 | TRBV5-1 | TRBD2 | NA | CASSAGTSGGETYEQYF | TGCGCCAGCAGCGCCGGGACTAGCGGGGGAGAAACCTACGAGCAGTACTTC
TRBJ2-1 | TRBV28 | TRBD2 | NA | CASSRSGDPYNEQFF | TGTGCCAGCAGTCGTAGCGGGGACCCCTACAATGAGCAGTTCTTC
TRBJ2-3 | TRBV19 | NA | NA | CASISRGGDTQYF | TGTGCCAGTATTTCGCGGGGAGGAGATACGCAGTATTTT
TRBJ1-6 | TRBV4-2 | NA | NA | CASSQEDSRNSPLHF | TGTGCCAGCAGCCAAGAAGACAGTCGAAATTCACCCCTCCACTTT
TRBJ1-4 | TRBV27 | NA | few | CASSKSYRDPWEKLFF | TGTGCCAGCAGTAAATCCTACAGAGATCCTTGGGAAAAACTGTTTTTT
TRBJ1-6 | TRBV7-2 | TRBD1 | NA | CASSLGEVGGNNSPLHF | TGTGCCAGCAGCTTAGGGGAGGTAGGGGGCAATAATTCACCCCTCCACTTT
TRBJ1-4 | TRBV28 | NA | NA | CASRFWGDEKLFF | TGTGCCAGCAGATTCTGGGGGGATGAAAAACTGTTTTTT